A single sample gave rise to the 13 T cell receptor beta chains below, sequenced in a study of blood T cell repertoires in COVID-19. Data came from immunoSEQ multiplex PCR; TCRdb stores just in-frame clones and leaves some out. This table has tens of thousands of clones, over 70% appearing once. The sequenced sample consisted of peripheral blood. All receptors come from an elderly man with active or convalescent COVID-19.

This chain uses TRBV3-1 (or the pseudogene TRBV3-2) with TRBJ2-7; 8 bases match TRBD2. The V gene's germline CDR1 is LGHDT and CDR2 YNNKEL (reference sequence). The CDR3 consists of 15 residues. The trim removed 4 bases at V and 0 bases at J, leaving 5 bases unmatched. CDR3 in DNA: TGTGCCAGCAGCCGTCGGGAGGGGAGCTCCTACGAGCAGTACTTC. It codes for CASSRREGSSYEQYF.

The rearrangement uses TRBV7-2 and TRBJ2-1; D possibly corresponds to TRBD2 (6 bases). The CDR3 loop spans 14 amino acids. Trimming cost V 5 bases and J 3 bases, with 11 bases left between them. Germline lookup yields CDR1 SGHTA and CDR2 FQGNSA. The CDR3 sequence: CASSPGLSYNEQFF. The CDR3 DNA follows: TGTGCCAGCAGCCCGGGACTTAGCTACAATGAGCAGTTCTTC.

Here the CDR3 DNA reads TGTGCCAGCTCACCGTTGACCAGCGGGAGGGCCTACAATGAGCAGTTCTTC. Residues: CASSPLTSGRAYNEQFF. The V and J genes are TRBV18 and TRBJ2-1, with TRBD2 matching 10 bases. V shed 3 bases and J 2 bases; nucleotides not matched to a gene: 7. The CDR3 runs 17 residues. The germline gives CDR1 KGHSH, CDR2 LQKENI.

This sequence joins TRBV5-8 and TRBJ2-7; 10 bases are shared with TRBD1. CDR3 length: 13 residues. Trimming cost V 6 bases and J 5 bases; bases outside gene matches: 5. Germline-derived CDR1 and CDR2 are SGHTS and YDEGEE. The CDR3 DNA sequence: TGTGCCAGCATACGACAGGGGGCGAACGAGCAGTACTTC. This translates into CASIRQGANEQYF.

The rearrangement joins TRBV7-9 to TRBJ1-1, with 9 nucleotides matching TRBD1. The CDR3 contains 16 residues. The V segment lost 5 bases and the J segment 1 base; nucleotides outside the gene matches: 8. Germline V CDR1 and CDR2: SEHNR, FQNEAQ (reference sequence). In DNA, the CDR3 is TGTGCCAGCAGCGAACAGGGGGCGATGGGGAACACTGAAGCTTTCTTT. Translated: CASSEQGAMGNTEAFF.

The rearrangement joins TRBV5-4 to TRBJ1-2; the match to TRBD1 covers 9 bases. Germline lookup yields CDR1 SGHNT and CDR2 YYREEE (reference sequence). The CDR3 consists of 13 residues. The J segment lost 8 bases and the V segment lost 1 base, leaving 3 bases of the junction unmatched. The CDR3 reads CASSLNRGRGYTF. CDR3 nucleotides: TGTGCCAGCAGCTTGAACAGGGGGCGAGGCTACACCTTC.

The chain couples TRBV6-2 or TRBV6-3 to TRBJ1-5, with 9 positions matching TRBD1. CDR1 and CDR2 (germline): MNHEY, SVGEGT. The J segment lost 6 bases and the V segment lost 4 bases, leaving 7 bases of the junction unmatched. This CDR3 comprises 15 residues. CDR3 in amino acids: CASSSPDRGFQPQHF. The CDR3 DNA sequence: TGTGCCAGCAGTTCCCCAGACAGGGGGTTTCAGCCCCAGCATTTT.

This clone was found a few times. This sequence joins TRBV7-9 and TRBJ2-2, with 12 bases aligning to TRBD2. Trimming removed 7 bases from V and 5 bases from J; junction bases left unmatched: 5. Germline CDR1 and CDR2: SEHNR and FQNEAQ (reference sequence). The CDR3 loop spans 15 amino acids. CDR3 in amino acids: CASTPSGRATGELFF. Here the CDR3 DNA reads TGTGCCAGCACTCCTAGCGGGAGGGCGACCGGGGAGCTGTTTTTT.

In this sample, this clone turned up once. V usage is TRBV28 and J usage is TRBJ2-1, with 10 bases that match TRBD2. CDR1 MDHEN and CDR2 SYDVKM come from the germline V gene. J was trimmed by 0 bases and V by 10 bases; bases with no gene match: 3. The CDR3 length is 14 residues. The CDR3 is CATIAGGSYNEQFF. CDR3 nucleotide sequence: TGTGCCACGATAGCGGGAGGCTCCTACAATGAGCAGTTCTTC. The full variable domain, with the rest looked up from reference TRBV28 and TRBJ2-1, is DVKVTQSSRYLVKRTGEKVFLECVQDMDHENMFWYRQDPGLGLRLIYFSYDVKMKEKGDIPEGYSVSREKKERFSLILESASTNQTSMYLCATIAGGSYNEQFFGPGTRLTVL.

This clone was recorded only once. The chain links TRBV5-4 to TRBJ2-2, with D possibly matching TRBD1 (5 bases). V shed 7 bases and J shed 5 bases, with 12 bases lying between them. Germline CDR1 reads SGHNT; CDR2 reads YYREEE (reference sequence). This CDR3 has 13 amino acids. This CDR3 reads CASRRVGTGELFF. The CDR3 nucleotides are TGTGCCAGCCGCAGGGTAGGGACCGGGGAGCTGTTTTTT.

The chain couples TRBV25-1 to TRBJ2-2; a weak D match, TRBD2 (7 bases). Per the germline V gene, CDR1 is MGHDK and CDR2 is SYGVNS. This CDR3 is 14 amino acids long. V dropped 5 bases and J dropped 4 bases, with 11 bases sitting between them. The CDR3 loop reads CASSLGGGTGELFF. CDR3 DNA sequence: TGTGCCAGCAGTTTAGGGGGGGGCACCGGGGAGCTGTTTTTT.

The DNA for the CDR3 is TGTGCCAGTAGTACAAGCGGAACCTATTACACTGAAGCTTTCTTT. Its protein is CASSTSGTYYTEAFF. V is TRBV19 and J is TRBJ1-1; D ambiguous. CDR3 length: 15 amino acids. Trimming cost V 4 bases and J 3 bases, with 15 bases left between them. Germline values: CDR1 LNHDA, CDR2 SQIVND (reference sequence).

The rearrangement uses TRBV2 and TRBJ1-1; unclear D gene. Looked up from germline, CDR1 is SNHLY and CDR2 is FYNNEI. V was cut by 6 bases and J by 7 bases, with 15 bases left in between. This CDR3 is 13 amino acids long. CDR3 residues: CASRKHQDGEAFF. CDR3 DNA sequence: TGTGCCAGCAGAAAGCACCAGGATGGTGAAGCTTTCTTT.